This T cell receptor (beta chain) was obtained from a study of blood T cells in healthy people across ages. V gave up 8 bases and J gave up 2 bases, with 10 bases separating them. The CDR3 consists of 13 residues. Germline CDR1 SEHNR, CDR2 FQNEAQ (reference sequence). For the second PCR, which ran for roughly 7 to 11 cycles, a sample-barcoded 5' primer and a J-beta primer mix were used. TCRdb recomputed calls from the 5' RACE reads with MiXCR, one row per CDR3 protein. The table shows 850,000 to 1,000,000 distinct CDR3 sequences, with 51% occurring only once. Sequencing was done on a sample of blood. The source is a woman aged 55-70 years in good health. This rearrangement joins TRBV7-9 to TRBJ1-5; perhaps TRBD1 as D (5 bases). CDR3 nucleotide sequence: TGTGCCAGCGGGAGGGGAGGCAATCAGCCCCAGCATTTT. This encodes CASGRGGNQPQHF.